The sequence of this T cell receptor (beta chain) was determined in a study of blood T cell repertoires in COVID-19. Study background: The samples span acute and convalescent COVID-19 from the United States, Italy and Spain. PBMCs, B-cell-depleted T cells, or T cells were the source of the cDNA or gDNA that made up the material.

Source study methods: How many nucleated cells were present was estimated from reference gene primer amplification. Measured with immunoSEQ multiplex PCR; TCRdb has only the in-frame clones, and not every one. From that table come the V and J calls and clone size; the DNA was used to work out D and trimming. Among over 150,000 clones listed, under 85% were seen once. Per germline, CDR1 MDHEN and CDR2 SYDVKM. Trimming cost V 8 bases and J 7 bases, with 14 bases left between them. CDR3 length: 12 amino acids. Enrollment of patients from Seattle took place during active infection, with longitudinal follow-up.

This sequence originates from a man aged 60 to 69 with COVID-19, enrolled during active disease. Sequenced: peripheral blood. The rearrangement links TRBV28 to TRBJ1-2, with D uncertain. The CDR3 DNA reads TGTGCCAGCGCGGAGGCAGGTAGTGGCTACACCTTC. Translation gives CASAEAGSGYTF.